This T cell receptor (beta chain) appears in the sequencing data of a study of OX40 agonist ivuxolimab in advanced cancers. Study-wide context: Dose-escalation patients were diagnosed with hepatocellular carcinoma, melanoma, renal cell cancer or head and neck cancer. The study's findings and limits: With doses of 0.1-3.0 mg/kg, partial responders showed among the lowest clonal expansion.

The CDR3 spans 23 residues. Points on this clone: Antigen: not known.

Sequencing used immunoSEQ multiplex PCR; TCRdb keeps in-frame clones, though not all of them. This table holds 70,000 to 100,000 clones, about 88% found once. This clonotype was sampled from an adult with an advanced solid tumor such as melanoma, head and neck, liver or kidney cancer. The sample here was CD4+ or CD8+ T cells sorted from blood, taken in a trial of the OX40 agonist ivuxolimab. This chain joins TRBV21-1 and TRBJ2-1; TRBD2, as called in the table, went unchecked against the DNA. TRBV21-1 constitutes a pseudogene. In DNA, the CDR3 is TGTGCCAGCAGCAAAGTCTGGGTCCCGGGACTAGCGGGAGGACCAAGCTCCTACAATGAGCAGTTCTTC. It encodes CASSKVWVPGLAGGPSSYNEQFF.